This TCR beta chain was sequenced during a study of vaccination effects on CD4 cells after COVID-19. Study context: Two-dose vaccination with either BNT162b2 or mRNA-1273 was given to the participants.

Assay: immunoSEQ multiplex PCR; the TCRdb copy retains only in-frame clones and omits some. The sample comprises 62,000 or so clones, about 80% of which are singletons, and 12% rests with the top ten. Using viral peptide pools, the ViraFEST assay grew out antigen-specific CD4+ T cells prior to sequencing. Culture lasted about ten days before CD4+ T cell isolation. Vaccine recipients, nucleocapsid antibody negative, had no prior SARS-CoV-2 infection. Remarks on this clone: Its target is unknown.

In germline, CDR1 is DFQATT, CDR2 SNEGSKA (reference sequence). Losses at the gene ends were 6 bases for V and 8 bases for J; bases not matched to a gene: 4. CDR3 length: 11 residues. The specimen was CD4+ T cells from PBMCs cultured with SARS-CoV-2 spike peptides, collected before COVID-19 vaccination. The TCR originated in a human donor who received a COVID-19 vaccine. The genes are TRBV20-1 and TRBJ1-2, with 9 bases matching TRBD1. The CDR3 loop reads CSATGGGGYTF. For the CDR3, the DNA is TGCAGTGCCACAGGGGGCGGAGGCTACACCTTC.